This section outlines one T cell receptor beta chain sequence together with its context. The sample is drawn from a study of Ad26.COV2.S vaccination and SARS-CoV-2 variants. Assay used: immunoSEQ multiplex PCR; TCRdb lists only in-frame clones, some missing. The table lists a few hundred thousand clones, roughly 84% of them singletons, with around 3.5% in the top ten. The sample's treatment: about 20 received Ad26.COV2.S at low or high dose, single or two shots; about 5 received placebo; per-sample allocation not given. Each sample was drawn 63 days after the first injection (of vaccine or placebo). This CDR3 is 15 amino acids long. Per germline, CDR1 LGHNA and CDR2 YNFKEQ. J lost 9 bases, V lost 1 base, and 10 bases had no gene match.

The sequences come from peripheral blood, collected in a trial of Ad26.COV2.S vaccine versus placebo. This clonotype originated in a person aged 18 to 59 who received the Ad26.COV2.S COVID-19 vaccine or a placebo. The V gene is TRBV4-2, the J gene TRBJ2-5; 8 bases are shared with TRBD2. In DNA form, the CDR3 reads TGTGCCAGCAGCCAAGGTGCGGGGGGTTATGTGGCCCAGTACTTC. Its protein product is CASSQGAGGYVAQYF.